These 18 T cell receptor beta chains were all obtained from the same sample, sequenced in a study of T cell responses to AZD1222 COVID-19 vaccine (dated by TCRdb to about 2021). The protocol used for the library was the immunoSEQ multiplex PCR assay. TCRdb's version of the immuneACCESS table is confined to in-frame rearrangements and falls short of the full clone set. An unresolved V gene accounts for under half of the shortfall where checked; the remainder is of unknown origin. The sample table lists 75,000 to 90,000 clones, 75% to 90% of them with a count of one. The leading ten clones occupy over 10% of the sample. This specimen's time point label, per the study, means: about 28 days (+/-7) after the second vaccine dose. Sequencing used peripheral blood, obtained 28 days after the second AZD1222 dose. The receptors were gathered from an adult who received the AZD1222 COVID-19 vaccine.

The rearrangement uses TRBV4-3 and TRBJ2-1; 7 positions agree with TRBD1. Germline V gene sequence: CDR1 LGHNA, CDR2 YSLEER. This CDR3 comprises 16 residues. The J segment lost 0 bases and the V segment lost 2 bases, leaving 4 bases of the junction unmatched. The CDR3 DNA reads as TGCGCCAGCAGCCAATCCAGGGGGAGCTCCTACAATGAGCAGTTCTTC. Protein product: CASSQSRGSSYNEQFF.

The gene calls are TRBV28 and TRBJ1-2; D possibly corresponds to TRBD1 (5 bases). The CDR3 loop spans 14 amino acids. The V gene lost 2 bases and the J gene lost 5 bases, with 12 bases spanning the gap. The germline V gene has CDR1 MDHEN and CDR2 SYDVKM. The DNA of the CDR3 is TGTGCCAGCAGTTTACCCACAGCAGGGTATGGCTACACCTTC. Its protein is CASSLPTAGYGYTF.

The rearrangement links TRBV6-1 to TRBJ1-3; D is undetermined. Trimming took off 2 bases at V and 4 bases at J, with 9 bases between the two ends. Per the germline V gene, CDR1 is MNHNS and CDR2 is SASEGT. The CDR3 spans 14 residues. The CDR3 DNA reads TGTGCCAGCAGTGAATGGGAAAGAGGAAACACCATATATTTT. It specifies CASSEWERGNTIYF.

The table lists this clone with a few counts. The V gene is TRBV21-1, the J gene TRBJ1-3. TRBV21-1 constitutes a pseudogene. This CDR3 comprises 17 residues. The CDR3 loop is CASSIFAGQGSGNTIYF. The CDR3 bases are TGTGCCAGCAGCATTTTTGCGGGGCAGGGCTCTGGAAACACCATATATTTT.

The V call is TRBV4-1, the J call TRBJ1-1; D gene uncertain. The CDR3 runs to 16 residues. The V end was cut by 3 bases, the J end by 0 bases, with 14 bases between. CDR1 is MGHRA, CDR2 YSYEKL, per germline. CDR3 coding DNA: TGCGCCAGCAGCCAGGCATCGGGATCGATGAACACTGAAGCTTTCTTT. Translated, it gives CASSQASGSMNTEAFF.

This clone appeared once. This chain connects TRBV6-5 to TRBJ2-3; no clear D. CDR1 is MNHEY and CDR2 is SVGAGI in the germline V gene. This CDR3 region has 15 residues. Trimming left V 6 bases short and J 0 bases short, with 13 bases between. The CDR3, as DNA: TGTGCCAGCAGACCCGACCACGTCAGCACAGATACGCAGTATTTT. This gives the protein CASRPDHVSTDTQYF.

The J gene is TRBJ2-3, the V gene TRBV28; D gene ambiguous. The CDR3 loop spans 16 amino acids. Trimming shortened V by 3 bases and J by 0 bases, and 13 bases separated the two germline ends. In germline, CDR1 is MDHEN, CDR2 SYDVKM. The CDR3 region is CASSFSRRHSTDTQYF. CDR3 DNA sequence: TGTGCCAGCAGTTTTTCCAGACGGCATAGCACAGATACGCAGTATTTT.

The gene calls are TRBV4-1 and TRBJ2-3; 10 bases are a match to TRBD2. Germline values: CDR1 MGHRA, CDR2 YSYEKL. V lost 0 bases, J lost 4 bases, and 7 bases stayed unmatched. The CDR3 length is 17 residues. The DNA for the CDR3 is TGCGCCAGCAGCCAAGAATTAGCGGGGGGAAGGGCAGATACGCAGTATTTT. Its translation is CASSQELAGGRADTQYF.

V gene TRBV11-3 combines with J gene TRBJ2-2; 9 bases map to TRBD2. The trim removed 2 bases at V and 5 bases at J, leaving 6 bases unmatched. The CDR3 runs to 16 residues. Germline V gives CDR1 SGHNT, CDR2 YENEEA. The CDR3 DNA reads as TGTGCCAGCAGCTTAAGGGCGCTAGCGGGGACCGGGGAGCTGTTTTTT. This codes for CASSLRALAGTGELFF.

The chain couples TRBV27 to TRBJ1-5, with 9 bases matching TRBD1. This CDR3 is 15 amino acids long. The germline gives CDR1 MNHEY, CDR2 SMNVEV (reference sequence). The J segment lost 1 base and the V segment lost 5 bases, leaving 3 bases of the junction unmatched. The CDR3 bases are TGTGCCAGCAGTCTAGGGACAGGGAGCAATCAGCCCCAGCATTTT. Protein: CASSLGTGSNQPQHF.

The V gene is TRBV6-5, the J gene TRBJ1-1; 9 bases line up with TRBD1. Germline V gene lookup returns CDR1 MNHEY and CDR2 SVGAGI. CDR3 size: 15 residues. Unmatched junction bases numbered 12, after V lost 7 bases and J lost 6 bases. The CDR3 region is CASTLQGARLAEAFF. In DNA, the CDR3 is TGTGCCAGCACCCTACAGGGGGCGCGTCTCGCTGAAGCTTTCTTT.

This chain connects TRBV5-5 to TRBJ1-1; 7 nucleotides line up with TRBD1. The length of the CDR3 is 15 residues. Germline CDR1 and CDR2: SGHKS and YYEKEE (reference sequence). With 0 bases clipped from V and 5 bases from J, the junction kept 7 bases outside the gene matches. The chain's CDR3 is CASSLAPTGTTEAFF. The CDR3 DNA follows: TGTGCCAGCAGCTTGGCTCCGACAGGGACGACTGAAGCTTTCTTT.

This clone is a singleton in its sample. V usage is TRBV7-9 and J usage is TRBJ1-1; D is uncertain. The CDR3 extends over 14 amino acids. V lost 4 bases to trimming and J lost 2 bases, with 11 bases between them. The germline V gene has CDR1 SEHNR and CDR2 FQNEAQ (reference sequence). The DNA for the CDR3 is TGTGCCAGCAGCTCAGGTCCAACCAACACTGAAGCTTTCTTT. It encodes CASSSGPTNTEAFF.

The gene calls are TRBV30 and TRBJ1-2; tentative D call: TRBD1 (5 bases). Germline CDR1 is GTSNPN and CDR2 is SVGIG (reference sequence). The CDR3 is 13 residues long. Trimming removed 4 bases at V and 8 bases at J, with 17 bases between. CDR3 residues: CAWKGDALGGYTF. The CDR3 coding sequence is TGTGCCTGGAAAGGGGACGCCTTAGGGGGCTACACCTTC.

The chain recombines TRBV10-3 with TRBJ1-3; D unresolved. The length of the CDR3 is 11 residues. CDR1 ENHRY and CDR2 SYGVKD come from the germline V gene. Trimming removed 11 bases from V and 4 bases from J, with 9 bases in between. The DNA of the CDR3 is TGTGCCTCCGACTGGGGAAACACCATATATTTT. It yields the protein CASDWGNTIYF.

The sample holds a few counts of this clone. V is TRBV12-3 or TRBV12-4 and J is TRBJ2-1; possible D gene TRBD2, 5 bases. The CDR3 has 12 residues. Between the trimmed V and J ends, which lost 8 bases and 12 bases, there was a span of 17 bases. The CDR3 DNA reads as TGTGCCAGCTCCTTGTCGAGGGCAGCGCAGTTCTTC. Protein product: CASSLSRAAQFF.

The V and J genes are TRBV24-1 and TRBJ2-3, with 8 positions matching TRBD2. Germline CDR1 is KGHDR and CDR2 is SFDVKD. Trimming took 2 bases from V and 1 from J; bases not matched to a gene: 4. The CDR3 contains 16 residues. Here the CDR3 reads CATSDSTSVGTDTQYF. The CDR3 DNA is TGTGCCACCAGTGATTCGACTAGCGTTGGCACAGATACGCAGTATTTT.

The J gene is TRBJ2-5, the V gene TRBV5-8, with D unclear. V lost 3 bases and J 4 bases, leaving 13 bases between the germline ends. Germline lookup yields CDR1 SGHTS and CDR2 YDEGEE. The CDR3 consists of 14 residues. DNA for the CDR3: TGTGCCAGCAGCTCAGCCCTGAATTTAGAGACCCAGTACTTC. This encodes CASSSALNLETQYF.